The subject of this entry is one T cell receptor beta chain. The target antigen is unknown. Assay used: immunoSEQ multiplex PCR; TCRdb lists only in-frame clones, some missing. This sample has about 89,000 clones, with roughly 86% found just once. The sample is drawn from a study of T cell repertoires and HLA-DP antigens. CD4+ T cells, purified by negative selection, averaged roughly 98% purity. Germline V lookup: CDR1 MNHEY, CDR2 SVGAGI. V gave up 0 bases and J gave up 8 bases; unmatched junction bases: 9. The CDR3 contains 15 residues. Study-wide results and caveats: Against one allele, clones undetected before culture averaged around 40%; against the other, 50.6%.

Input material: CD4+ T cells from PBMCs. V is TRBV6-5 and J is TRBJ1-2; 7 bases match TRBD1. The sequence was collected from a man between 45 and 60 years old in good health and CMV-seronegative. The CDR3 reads CASSYSTTGLGGYTF. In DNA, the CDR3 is TGTGCCAGCAGTTACTCGACGACAGGGCTTGGAGGCTACACCTTC.